One sample yielded the 5 T cell receptor beta chains listed below, sequenced in a study of cytomegalovirus exposure and HLA in healthy donors. A multiplex PCR was run with 60 Vbeta primers and 13 Jbeta primers. The protocol was immunoSEQ multiplex PCR, while the TCRdb copy is restricted to in-frame clones and leaves out a portion. This table has fewer than 150,000 clones, approximately 72% appearing once. The sequenced sample was PBMCs. All receptors derive from a man aged 55 to 70 in good health and CMV-seropositive.

The J gene is TRBJ1-3, the V gene TRBV19; D remains unclear. Germline assignment: CDR1 LNHDA and CDR2 SQIVND (reference sequence). The CDR3 length is 16 residues. V was shortened by 5 bases and J by 2 bases, with 16 bases between the two germline ends. In DNA, the CDR3 is TGTGCCAGTAGTGTAACCGCTTTACTGCCTGGAAACACCATATATTTT. Protein: CASSVTALLPGNTIYF.

A few counts support this clone. This chain links TRBV5-1 with TRBJ2-6, with D possibly matching TRBD2 (6 bases). In germline, CDR1 is SGHRS, CDR2 YFSETQ. Trimming removed 0 bases from V and 0 bases from J, with 7 bases in between. This CDR3 comprises 16 residues. The CDR3 protein is CASSLAGSSGANVLTF. The CDR3 nucleotides are TGCGCCAGCAGCTTGGCCGGGAGCTCTGGGGCCAACGTCCTGACTTTC.

This chain connects TRBV27 to TRBJ1-5; D may be TRBD1 (6 bases). Trimming removed 10 bases at V and 9 bases at J, with 16 bases between. This CDR3 comprises 12 residues. Germline CDR1 MNHEY, CDR2 SMNVEV (reference sequence). In DNA, the CDR3 is TGTGCCACGGGTGCAGGGGCAGTGCCCCAGCATTTT. Its translation is CATGAGAVPQHF.

This clone was seen just once. V is TRBV30 and J is TRBJ1-2; maybe TRBD1 (6 bases). The CDR3 loop spans 14 amino acids. Trimming cost V 4 bases and J 6 bases, with 18 bases left between them. CDR1 and CDR2 (germline): GTSNPN, SVGIG (reference sequence). Here the CDR3 DNA reads TGTGCCTGGACCGGGGGGCCTACGGGGGATGGCTACACCTTC. It encodes CAWTGGPTGDGYTF.

This clone was counted between two and nine times. This chain links TRBV5-1 with TRBJ1-1, with 9 bases matching TRBD1. J gave up 2 bases and V 2 bases, and 7 bases lay outside the gene matches. Germline assignment: CDR1 SGHRS and CDR2 YFSETQ. CDR3 length: 16 amino acids. The CDR3 sequence is CASSFTGGAGNTEAFF. The CDR3 DNA sequence: TGCGCCAGCAGCTTTACAGGGGGCGCAGGAAACACTGAAGCTTTCTTT.